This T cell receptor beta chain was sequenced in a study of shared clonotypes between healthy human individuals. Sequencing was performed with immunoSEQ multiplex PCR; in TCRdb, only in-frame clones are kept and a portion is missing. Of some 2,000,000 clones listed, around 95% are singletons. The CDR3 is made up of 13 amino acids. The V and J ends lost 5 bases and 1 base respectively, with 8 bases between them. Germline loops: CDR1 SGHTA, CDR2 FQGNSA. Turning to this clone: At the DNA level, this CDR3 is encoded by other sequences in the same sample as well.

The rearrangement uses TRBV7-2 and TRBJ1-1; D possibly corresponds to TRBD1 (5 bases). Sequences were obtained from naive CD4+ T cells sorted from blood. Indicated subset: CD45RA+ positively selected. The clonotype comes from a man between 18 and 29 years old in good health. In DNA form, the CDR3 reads TGTGCCAGCAGCCCCCAGGGGAACACTGAAGCTTTCTTT. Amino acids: CASSPQGNTEAFF.